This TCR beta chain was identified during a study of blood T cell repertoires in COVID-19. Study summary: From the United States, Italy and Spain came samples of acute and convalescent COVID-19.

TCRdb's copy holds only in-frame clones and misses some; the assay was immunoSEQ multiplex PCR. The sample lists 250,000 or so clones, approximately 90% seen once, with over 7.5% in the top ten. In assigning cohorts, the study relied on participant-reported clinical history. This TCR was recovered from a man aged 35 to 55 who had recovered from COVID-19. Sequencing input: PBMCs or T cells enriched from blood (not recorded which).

CDR3: CATAEGSTDTQYF. As DNA, the CDR3 is TGTGCCACCGCAGAGGGAAGCACAGATACGCAGTATTTT. The chain links TRBV19 to TRBJ2-3, with D perhaps matching TRBD2 (5 bases). V lost 10 bases, J lost 0 bases, and 11 bases lay in between. This CDR3 has 13 amino acids. The germline V gene encodes CDR1 LNHDA and CDR2 SQIVND (reference sequence).